A selection of T cell receptor beta chains follows, all from one sample in a study of cytomegalovirus exposure and HLA in healthy donors. Using immunoSEQ multiplex PCR, the repertoire was profiled, and TCRdb retains in-frame clones only, with some absent. This sample has approximately 140,000 clones, with 60% to 80% found just once. The material sequenced was PBMCs. These receptors were collected from a male donor in good health and CMV-seronegative. CDR3s include the opening cysteine and the closing phenylalanine or tryptophan. D genes are given only for firm matches. Expanded clones get a size class; other rows say once, few or many, or leave the size out.

abundance	j_gene	d_gene	v_gene	CDR3nt	CDR3aa
-	TRBJ1-2	TRBD1	TRBV4-1	TGCGCCAGCAGCCACCTCACGCCCGGGACAGCCTATGGCTACACCTTC	CASSHLTPGTAYGYTF
-	TRBJ1-1	-	TRBV13	TGTGCCAGCAGCTCCTTTCGGGGTGAAGCTTTCTTT	CASSSFRGEAFF
-	TRBJ1-2	TRBD1	TRBV30	TGTGCCTGGAGTGTAACCCTACAGGGGGCTAGGGGCTACACCTTC	CAWSVTLQGARGYTF
-	TRBJ2-2	-	TRBV4-3	TGCGCCAGCAGCCAGGCTCCAGGGGTATTAGGAACCGGGGAGCTGTTTTTT	CASSQAPGVLGTGELFF
-	TRBJ2-6	-	TRBV29-1	TGCAGCGTCTACCCTGGGGCCTCTGGGGCCAACGTCCTGACTTTC	CSVYPGASGANVLTF
once	TRBJ2-1	TRBD2	TRBV7-2	TGTGCCCGCCTCGAGCGGGGGAGCTCCTACAATGAGCAGTTCTTC	CARLERGSSYNEQFF
-	TRBJ1-1	-	TRBV27	TGTGCCAGCCGGTTTCGTATCGCGGGTTATACTGAAGCTTTCTTT	CASRFRIAGYTEAFF
-	TRBJ1-5	-	TRBV19	TGTGCCAGTATCCGGGGACGGGGGATGAGTCAGCCCCAGCATTTT	CASIRGRGMSQPQHF
-	TRBJ1-5	-	TRBV28	TGTGCCAGCAGCCCGGGGGGGTTCGGGAATCAGCCCCAGCATTTT	CASSPGGFGNQPQHF
-	TRBJ2-1	TRBD2	TRBV4-3	TGCGCCAGCAGCCAACTAGCGGGGGGGCCGTACAATGAGCAGTTCTTC	CASSQLAGGPYNEQFF
-	TRBJ1-1	TRBD1	TRBV5-1	TGCGCCAGCAGCTTGGCCGGGACAGGGTCCCCTGAAGCTTTCTTT	CASSLAGTGSPEAFF
-	TRBJ1-1	-	TRBV30	TGTGCCGGTGACAGGCAGAACACTGAAGCTTTCTTT	CAGDRQNTEAFF
-	TRBJ1-4	-	TRBV7-9	TGTGCCAGCAGCTTAGACGGGGGGCCGGGTGAAAAACTGTTTTTT	CASSLDGGPGEKLFF
-	TRBJ1-2	TRBD1	TRBV25-1	TGTGCCAGCAGTGAGGACAGGGCATATGGCTACACCTTC	CASSEDRAYGYTF
-	TRBJ1-2	-	TRBV5-1	TGCGCCAGCAGCTTGGATCCGGGTCCGGGAGGCTACACCTTC	CASSLDPGPGGYTF
once	TRBJ2-7	TRBD1	TRBV2	TGTGCCAGCAGTACCGTCCCGGACAGGAGGAGCTCCTACGAGCAGTACTTC	CASSTVPDRRSSYEQYF
once	TRBJ2-3	-	TRBV27	TGTGCCACCTCACCCCTCGGTAATCCAGATACGCAGTATTTT	CATSPLGNPDTQYF
-	TRBJ1-1	-	TRBV7-9	TGTGCCAGCAGCCCCCAAGGCCAGGGTCAAGCTTTCTTT	CASSPQGQGQAFF
-	TRBJ2-7	-	TRBV7-9	TGTGCCAGCAGCTCTCCCCCCCCTAGCGCTTCTTACGAGCAGTACTTC	CASSSPPPSASYEQYF
few	TRBJ2-1	-	TRBV19	TGTGCCAGTAGTATAGAGGAGGGGCAGGGTGAGCAGTTCTTC	CASSIEEGQGEQFF
-	TRBJ2-7	-	TRBV5-1	TGCGCCAGCAGCCGGACCGGGACACTCCCCTACGAGCAGTACTTC	CASSRTGTLPYEQYF
-	TRBJ2-7	TRBD1	TRBV14	TGTGCCAGCAGCCAATCCCCCTTCGGACAGGGTGAGCAGTACTTC	CASSQSPFGQGEQYF
-	TRBJ1-1	TRBD1	TRBV6-1	TGTGCCAGCAGCTGGGGAACAGGGGTAATGTCTGAAGCTTTCTTT	CASSWGTGVMSEAFF
-	TRBJ2-7	TRBD1	TRBV30	TGTGCCTGCGGGACAGGGGGCCACGAGCAGTACTTC	CACGTGGHEQYF
-	TRBJ1-3	-	TRBV7-2	TGTGCCAGCCGACAGAGTTACTCTGGAAACACCATATATTTT	CASRQSYSGNTIYF
-	TRBJ2-7	TRBD1	TRBV5-1	TGCGCCAGCAGATTGGGGACAGGGGCTTACGAGCAGTACTTC	CASRLGTGAYEQYF
-	TRBJ2-1	TRBD1	TRBV6-1	TGTGCCAGCAGGAAGGGACAGGGGACTGAGCAGTTCTTC	CASRKGQGTEQFF
-	TRBJ1-2	-	TRBV7-2	TGTGCCAGCAGCTTACCCGGGACTGAGGACTATGGCTACACCTTC	CASSLPGTEDYGYTF
once	TRBJ2-1	-	TRBV14	TGTGCCAGCAGCTTGGTAATGGGAGGCAATGAGCAGTTCTTC	CASSLVMGGNEQFF
-	TRBJ2-3	-	TRBV29-1	TGCAGCGTTGAAGAAGACTGGCGCAGCACAGATACGCAGTATTTT	CSVEEDWRSTDTQYF
-	TRBJ1-3	TRBD1	TRBV7-2	TGTGCCAGCAGCGAAGGGACAGGGGGCAGAAACACCATATATTTT	CASSEGTGGRNTIYF
few	TRBJ1-1	TRBD1	TRBV6-1	TGTGCCAGCAGACTACAGGGGGCGTGGGACACTGAAGCTTTCTTT	CASRLQGAWDTEAFF
-	TRBJ1-6	-	TRBV10-2	TGCGCCAGCAGTGAGACCAGGGGTTCACCCCTCCACTTT	CASSETRGSPLHF
-	TRBJ1-5	TRBD1	TRBV4-3	TGCGCCAGCAGCCAAAATCGAGCAGGGGGGCTGGGACAGCCCCAGCATTTT	CASSQNRAGGLGQPQHF
-	TRBJ1-4	-	TRBV15	TGTGCCACCGCCTTACGGACAGAAAGAAAAAAACTGTTTTTT	CATALRTERKKLFF
once	TRBJ2-7	-	TRBV7-2	TGTGCCAGCAGCTTAGTCGGAGGGCTTTCCTACGAGCAGTACTTC	CASSLVGGLSYEQYF
-	TRBJ2-3	-	TRBV14	TGTGCCAGCAGCCAGAGGACAGTGTTTAGCACAGATACGCAGTATTTT	CASSQRTVFSTDTQYF
-	TRBJ1-1	-	TRBV5-5	TGTGCCAGCAGCCACCAATGGCCAAAACGGGTCAAACACACTGAAGCTTTCTTT	CASSHQWPKRVKHTEAFF
-	TRBJ1-6	-	TRBV7-2	TGTGCCAGCAGCCCACTTGGGGCCGGTAATTCACCCCTCCACTTT	CASSPLGAGNSPLHF
once	TRBJ1-4	-	TRBV5-4	TGTGCCAGCAGCTTGGGGCAGGAAAAACTGTTTTTT	CASSLGQEKLFF
-	TRBJ2-3	-	TRBV5-4	TGTGCCAGCAGCCAAGCACAGGTCGACACGCAGTATTTT	CASSQAQVDTQYF
-	TRBJ2-7	-	TRBV28	TGTGCCAGCAGTTCACCGGGCTACGAGCAGTACTTC	CASSSPGYEQYF